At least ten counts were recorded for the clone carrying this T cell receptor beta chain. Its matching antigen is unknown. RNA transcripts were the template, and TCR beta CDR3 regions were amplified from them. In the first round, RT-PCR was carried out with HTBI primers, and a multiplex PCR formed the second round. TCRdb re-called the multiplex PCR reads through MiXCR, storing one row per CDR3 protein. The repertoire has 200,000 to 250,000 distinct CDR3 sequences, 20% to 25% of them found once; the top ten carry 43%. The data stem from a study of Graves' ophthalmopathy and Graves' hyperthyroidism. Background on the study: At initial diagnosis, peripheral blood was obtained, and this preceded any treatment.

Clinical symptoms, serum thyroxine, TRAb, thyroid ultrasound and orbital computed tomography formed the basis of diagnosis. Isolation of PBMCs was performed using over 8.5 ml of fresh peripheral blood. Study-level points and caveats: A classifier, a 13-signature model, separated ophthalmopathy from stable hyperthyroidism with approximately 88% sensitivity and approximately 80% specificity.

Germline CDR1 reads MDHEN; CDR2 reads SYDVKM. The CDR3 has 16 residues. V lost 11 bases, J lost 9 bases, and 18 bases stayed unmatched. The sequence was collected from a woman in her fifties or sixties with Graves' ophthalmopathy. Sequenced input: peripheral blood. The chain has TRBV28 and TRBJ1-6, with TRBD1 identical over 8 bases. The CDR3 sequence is CARIGTGLLRGSPLHF. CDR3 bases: TGTGCCCGGATAGGGACAGGTCTTCTTAGGGGTTCACCCCTCCACTTT.